The clone carrying this T cell receptor (beta chain) turned up a few times. Its antigen is not known. This entry is derived from a study of T cells after yellow fever vaccination. Turning to the study itself: Preparing low-cell-number fractions relied on SMART-Seq v4 Ultra Low Input. The study, taken as a whole, reports: The presence of abundant clonotypes contaminating from the bulk population was possible in FACS-sorted repertoires. Overall, a small share of clonotypes was seen in both CD4 and CD8 compartments.

Via MiXCR, TCRdb re-called the 5' RACE reads, giving one row per CDR3 protein. The table shows around 200,000 distinct CDR3 sequences, with approximately 11% occurring only once. The CDR3 consists of 15 residues. The germline V and J ends were trimmed by 1 base and 4 bases, with 13 bases remaining between them. Germline assignment: CDR1 MGHRA and CDR2 YSYEKL. Specimen: CD8+ T cells sorted from PBMCs, collected 15 days after the yellow fever booster vaccination. This TCR came from a man aged 18 to 29 who received the YFV17D yellow fever vaccine. The chain combines TRBV4-1 with TRBJ1-1, with D possibly TRBD1 on 5 matching bases. CDR3 DNA sequence: TGCGCCAGCAGCCAAGTAATTTGGGGGATCACTGAAGCTTTCTTT. Translating it yields CASSQVIWGITEAFF.